This T cell receptor beta chain was obtained from a study of blood T cell repertoires in COVID-19. Study at large: The study drew acute and convalescent COVID-19 samples from the United States, Italy and Spain. PBMCs, B-cell-depleted T cells, or T cells were the source of the cDNA or gDNA that made up the material.

In the source study's methods: Using reference gene primer amplification, nucleated cell counts were estimated. Sequencing was performed with immunoSEQ multiplex PCR; in TCRdb, only in-frame clones are kept and a portion is missing. V, J and clone size derive from that table, while D and trimming were established from the DNA sequence. The data hold 89,000 or so clones, with about 85% observed a single time. The V gene end was trimmed by 0 bases and the J gene end by 4 bases; junction bases not matched to a gene: 4. CDR3 size: 15 residues. Germline V gives CDR1 MNHEY, CDR2 SMNVEV (reference sequence).

The chain couples TRBV27 to TRBJ1-1; 8 nucleotides match TRBD1. Sequenced material: peripheral blood. The clonotype originates from a man at least 80 years old with acute or convalescent COVID-19. The chain's CDR3 is CASSLSSGQGTEAFF. In DNA, the CDR3 is TGTGCCAGCAGTTTATCGTCAGGACAGGGCACTGAAGCTTTCTTT.